This T cell receptor beta chain was retrieved from a study of CD8 T cells in Susac syndrome. The multiple sclerosis control group comprised treatment-naive patients with stable or active relapsing-remitting disease. TEMRA cells were enriched by FACS, and CD4+ and CD8+ T cells were negatively isolated. Germline V gene sequence: CDR1 MNHEY, CDR2 SVGAGI. The length of the CDR3 is 13 residues. With 1 base removed from V and 4 bases from J, the gap between germline ends came to 4 bases. RNA amounts of about 0.5 to 1 ug underwent reverse transcription with random hexamers. Using its own MiXCR run on the immunoSEQ multiplex PCR reads, TCRdb lists one record per CDR3 protein. The sample shows around 270,000 distinct CDR3 sequences, around 85% of them seen only once.

The sequence came from a human donor with multiple sclerosis. The rearrangement joins TRBV6-5 to TRBJ2-2; no definite D call. Sequencing was performed on CD8+ T cells from PBMCs. DNA for the CDR3: TGTGCCAGCAGTTACTTCGGCACCGGGGAGCTGTTTTTT. This sequence encodes CASSYFGTGELFF.